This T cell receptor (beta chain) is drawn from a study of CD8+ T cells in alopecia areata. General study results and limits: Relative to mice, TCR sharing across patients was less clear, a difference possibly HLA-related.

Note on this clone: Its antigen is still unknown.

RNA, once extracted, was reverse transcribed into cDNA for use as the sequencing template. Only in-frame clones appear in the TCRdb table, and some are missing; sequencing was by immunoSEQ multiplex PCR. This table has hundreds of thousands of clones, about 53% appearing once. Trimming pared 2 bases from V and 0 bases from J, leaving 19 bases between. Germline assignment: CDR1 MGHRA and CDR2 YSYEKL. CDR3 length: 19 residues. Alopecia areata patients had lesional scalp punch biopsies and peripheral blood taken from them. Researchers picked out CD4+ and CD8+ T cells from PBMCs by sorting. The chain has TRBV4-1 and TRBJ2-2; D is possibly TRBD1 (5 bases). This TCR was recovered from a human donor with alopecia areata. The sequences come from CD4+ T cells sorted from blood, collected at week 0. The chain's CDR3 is CASSQPRHTGFANTGELFF. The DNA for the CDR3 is TGCGCCAGCAGCCAACCCCGGCACACAGGATTCGCGAACACCGGGGAGCTGTTTTTT.